The 21 T cell receptor beta chains reported below all come from one sample, sequenced in a study of cytomegalovirus exposure and HLA in healthy donors. PCR employed 60 Vbeta and 13 Jbeta primers. Using immunoSEQ multiplex PCR, the repertoire was profiled, and TCRdb retains in-frame clones only, with some absent. The repertoire holds 100,000 to 150,000 clones, with 70% to 85% as singletons. What was sequenced was PBMCs. The origin of the receptors is a female donor in good health and CMV-seronegative.

J is TRBJ2-1 and V is TRBV28; D is ambiguous. CDR1 and CDR2 (germline): MDHEN, SYDVKM. CDR3 length: 13 residues. V shed 7 bases and J shed 0 bases, with 7 bases lying between them. The CDR3 DNA sequence: TGTGCCAGCATAGCAGCCTCCTACAATGAGCAGTTCTTC. It yields the protein CASIAASYNEQFF.

This chain uses TRBV9 with TRBJ2-1, with D possibly being TRBD2 (6 bases). V was cut by 4 bases and J by 6 bases, with 17 bases left in between. Germline V gene sequence: CDR1 SGDLS, CDR2 YYNGEE. CDR3 length equals 15 residues. The CDR3, as DNA: TGTGCCAGCAGCCCTGATGTTAGCGGAGGCAATGAGCAGTTCTTC. Translation: CASSPDVSGGNEQFF.

V is TRBV14 and J is TRBJ2-1; the D is unclear. The CDR3 loop spans 14 amino acids. The V gene lost 1 base and the J gene lost 8 bases, with 12 bases spanning the gap. Germline loops: CDR1 SGHDN, CDR2 FVKESK. This chain's CDR3 is CASSQVSGVDEQFF. The CDR3, as DNA: TGTGCCAGCAGCCAAGTATCAGGTGTGGATGAGCAGTTCTTC.

This chain connects TRBV28 to TRBJ1-4, with a weak D call TRBD1 (6 bases). The CDR3 runs 15 residues. The V end lost 5 bases, the J end lost 8 bases, and 18 bases lay between the germline ends. Germline assignment: CDR1 MDHEN and CDR2 SYDVKM. Here the CDR3 DNA reads TGTGCCAGCAGTACCAGGGGTGGGGGAGCGGAAAAACTGTTTTTT. It is translated as CASSTRGGGAEKLFF.

The table lists this clone with a few counts. The V gene is TRBV4-3, the J gene TRBJ2-1; a weak D match, TRBD2 (6 bases). Trimming removed 4 bases at V and 4 bases at J, with 17 bases between. Germline CDR1 and CDR2: LGHNA and YSLEER. This CDR3 is 16 amino acids long. The CDR3 is CASSRLTGVVYNEQFF. Here the CDR3 DNA reads TGCGCCAGCAGCCGCCTCACGGGAGTTGTTTACAATGAGCAGTTCTTC.

The V gene is TRBV29-1, the J gene TRBJ1-5; tentative D call: TRBD1 (5 bases). Germline V gene data show CDR1 as SQVTM and CDR2 as ANQGSEA. This CDR3 is built from 13 residues. V lost 6 bases, J lost 1 base, and 10 bases lay in between. The CDR3 spells CSVTQGSNQPQHF. CDR3 nucleotide sequence: TGCAGCGTAACGCAGGGAAGCAATCAGCCCCAGCATTTT. Full variable domain (missing parts from reference TRBV29-1 and TRBJ1-5): SAVISQKPSRDICQRGTSLTIQCQVDSQVTMMFWYRQQPGQSLTLIATANQGSEATYESGFVIDKFPISRPNLTFSTLTVSNMSPEDSSIYLCSVTQGSNQPQHFGDGTRLSIL.

About this clone: A read error may produce the germline difference seen at one junction end. The chain carries TRBV6-5 and TRBJ2-7; 12 bases fit TRBD1. Germline-derived CDR1 and CDR2 are MNHEY and SVGAGI. This CDR3 comprises 13 residues. DNA for the CDR3: TGCTTAACCGGGACAGGGGGCCTCTACGAGCAGTACTTC. It codes for CLTGTGGLYEQYF.

The chain couples TRBV11-3 to TRBJ2-1; TRBD1 agrees at 10 bases. This CDR3 is built from 16 residues. Germline loops: CDR1 SGHNT, CDR2 YENEEA. The V and J ends lost 0 bases and 10 bases, in that order; junction bases with no gene match: 9. The CDR3 bases are TGTGCCAGCAGCTTAGATGGGACAGGGGCCCTCGGGGAGCAGTTCTTC. Its translation is CASSLDGTGALGEQFF. The whole variable domain, remainder taken from reference TRBV11-3 and TRBJ2-1, is EAGVVQSPRYKIIEKKQPVAFWCNPISGHNTLYWYLQNLGQGPELLIRYENEEAVDDSQLPKDRFSAERLKGVDSTLKIQPAELGDSAVYLCASSLDGTGALGEQFFGPGTRLTVL.

The V gene is TRBV28, the J gene TRBJ2-7; 11 bases line up with TRBD2. CDR1 is MDHEN and CDR2 is SYDVKM in the germline V gene. The CDR3 loop spans 18 amino acids. The J segment lost 3 bases and the V segment lost 6 bases, leaving 16 bases of the junction unmatched. The CDR3 DNA sequence: TGTGCCAGCAGACCCCTAGCCGGGACTAGCGGTTCCTTCTACGAGCAGTACTTC. It yields the protein CASRPLAGTSGSFYEQYF.

The chain uses TRBV10-3 and TRBJ1-4; 7 nucleotides align to TRBD1. V was clipped by 3 bases and J by 8 bases; unmatched bases: 3. The CDR3 sequence is 13 residues long. Germline CDR1 ENHRY, CDR2 SYGVKD. The CDR3 nucleotides are TGTGCCATCAGTGAAGGGGGCGACGAAAAACTGTTTTTT. This gives the protein CAISEGGDEKLFF.

The chain links TRBV29-1 to TRBJ2-7, with TRBD1 as a possible D gene (6 bases). The CDR3 is 13 amino acids. Looked up from germline, CDR1 is SQVTM and CDR2 is ANQGSEA. V dropped 7 bases and J dropped 3 bases, with 16 bases sitting between them. CDR3 in DNA: TGCAGCGCTACAGGGAGAGGAATCTACGAGCAGTACTTC. It translates to CSATGRGIYEQYF.

The chain uses TRBV4-1 and TRBJ2-3, with TRBD1 matching over 9 bases. The germline V gene has CDR1 MGHRA and CDR2 YSYEKL. This CDR3 comprises 15 residues. V dropped 3 bases and J dropped 2; count of bases not matched to a gene: 3. The CDR3 is CASSQGQGFTDTQYF. The CDR3 nucleotides read TGCGCCAGCAGCCAGGGACAGGGCTTCACAGATACGCAGTATTTT.

The CDR3 DNA is TGTGCCAGCAGCTTCGGGACAACGGGGGAGCAGTACTTC. Residues: CASSFGTTGEQYF. The chain recombines TRBV7-3 with TRBJ2-7, with D possibly matching TRBD1 (6 bases). Looked up from germline, CDR1 is SGHTA and CDR2 is FQGTGA. This CDR3 has 13 amino acids. V lost 3 bases and J lost 7, with 13 bases in between.

This clone came up once. The chain recombines TRBV7-2 with TRBJ2-1; TRBD2 agrees at 9 bases. Looked up from germline, CDR1 is SGHTA and CDR2 is FQGNSA. This CDR3 spans 15 amino acids. V lost 5 bases and J lost 9; bases outside the gene matches: 11. The chain's CDR3 is CASSPASGILGEQFF. The CDR3 region has the DNA TGTGCCAGCAGCCCAGCTAGCGGGATATTGGGTGAGCAGTTCTTC.

On this clone: Germline and junction disagree at one end, which may indicate a read error. Distinct nucleotide sequences in the sample also encode this CDR3. This chain uses TRBV9 with TRBJ2-2, with 8 bases identical to TRBD1. The CDR3 totals 15 residues. Germline loops: CDR1 SGDLS, CDR2 YYNGEE. CDR3 sequence (DNA): TGTGCCAGCAGCGGATCAGGGGGCCGAACCGGGGAGCTATTTTTT. Translation gives CASSGSGGRTGELFF.

The chain employs TRBV5-1 and TRBJ1-1; no firm D call. The CDR3 extends over 13 amino acids. Trimming cost V 3 bases and J 2 bases, with 8 bases left between them. Germline V CDR1 and CDR2: SGHRS, YFSETQ. This CDR3 is CASSSDTNTEAFF. Written as DNA, the CDR3 is TGCGCCAGCAGCTCCGACACCAACACTGAAGCTTTCTTT.

V gene TRBV5-1 combines with J gene TRBJ1-2; unclear D gene. The CDR3 runs 14 residues. Trimming left V 1 base short and J 2 bases short, with 9 bases between. CDR1 and CDR2 (germline): SGHRS, YFSETQ. The CDR3 loop reads CASSLNEGNYGYTF. The CDR3, as DNA: TGCGCCAGCAGCTTGAACGAGGGAAACTATGGCTACACCTTC.

The rearrangement links TRBV28 to TRBJ2-1, with 7 positions matching TRBD2. Germline V gene lookup returns CDR1 MDHEN and CDR2 SYDVKM. The CDR3 spans 16 residues. Germline trimming cut 4 bases from V and 9 bases from J; bases unmatched to any gene: 15. This CDR3 reads CASSWGGSGTSFEQFF. CDR3 DNA: TGTGCCAGCAGTTGGGGGGGAAGCGGGACTTCATTTGAGCAGTTCTTC.

As DNA, the CDR3 is TGCGCCAGCAGCCAGGGCGAAACGGACAGGGTATCTGGCTACACCTTC. Protein product: CASSQGETDRVSGYTF. The chain has TRBV4-3 and TRBJ1-2; 8 nucleotides match TRBD1. The CDR3 is made up of 16 amino acids. From germline, CDR1 is LGHNA and CDR2 YSLEER. The V gene end was trimmed by 3 bases and the J gene end by 7 bases; junction bases not matched to a gene: 13.

This clone was picked up a small number of times. The chain carries TRBV2 and TRBJ1-2; 7 bases agree with TRBD1. Germline lookup yields CDR1 SNHLY and CDR2 FYNNEI. The V segment lost 8 bases and the J segment 8 bases; nucleotides outside the gene matches: 5. CDR3 length: 11 amino acids. This chain's CDR3 is CASRQGGGYTF. In DNA, the CDR3 is TGTGCCAGCCGACAGGGCGGCGGCTACACCTTC.

This chain links TRBV5-1 with TRBJ1-1; TRBD1 agrees at 8 bases. V shed 3 bases and J 3 bases; nucleotides not matched to a gene: 1. CDR1 and CDR2 from the germline V gene are SGHRS and YFSETQ. The CDR3 is made up of 13 amino acids. The CDR3 spells CASSSGQDTEAFF. In nucleotides, the CDR3 is TGCGCCAGCAGCTCGGGACAGGACACTGAAGCTTTCTTT.